The source of this T cell receptor (beta chain) is a study of cytomegalovirus exposure and HLA in healthy donors. Study-level information: Out of approximately 170 million T cells, an earlier analysis found around 110 million unique TCR beta sequences in total. Study observations and caveats: The majority of TCR sequences were rare, yet some public TCRs appeared in many donors. CMV serostatus stood as the only immune exposure information on hand.

This clone was seen only a few times. Its cognate antigen is unknown. The junction and the germline gene differ at one end; a read error may be behind it. This PCR relied on a set of 60 Vbeta primers and 13 Jbeta primers. Sequencing was performed with immunoSEQ multiplex PCR; in TCRdb, only in-frame clones are kept and a portion is missing. The table lists under 95,000 clones, around 80% of them singletons. The receptor was isolated from a male donor in good health and CMV-seronegative. Source material: PBMCs.

The CDR3 coding sequence is TGTGCTAGTGGTTTGGGAACAACTCCAAACTATGGCTACCCCTTC. Protein product: CASGLGTTPNYGYPF. The chain employs TRBV12-5 and TRBJ1-2, with D unresolved. The germline V gene encodes CDR1 LGHNT and CDR2 FRNRAP. The CDR3 runs 15 residues.